This T cell receptor beta chain was recovered during a study of T cell responses to AZD1222 COVID-19 vaccine listed by TCRdb under 2021. About the full investigation: TCR sequencing covered 230 to 250 trial participants: 200 to 220 given two doses of AZD1222 and 26 given two doses of MenACWY control vaccine. Trial participants were enrolled by age into subgroups of 18-55, 56-69 and 70-plus years, and around 150, 28 and 57 TCR-sequenced participants, respectively, were included in these subgroups.

Study-level results and caveats: Because no day 14 peak-response samples were available, the repertoires could be characterized only after the peak T cell response. Conclusions about previously exposed vaccinees are limited, since just 6 or 7 AZD1222 recipients were seropositive for SARS-CoV-2 at baseline. CD4 TCRs associated with the vaccine covered the entire spike protein, and the dominant responses were in regions 160-218 and 743-854. Reportedly, almost half of the unique spike-specific TCRs recognized epitopes lying outside the regions that are mutated in the B.1.351 and B.1.1.7 variants. In the small 56-69-year group, the increase in depth fell short of significance, most likely because of low power. Most participants were white British and females outnumbered males, and the authors suggested that clonal diversity may have been underestimated. After two AZD1222 doses, spike-specific TCR breadth and depth were significantly higher than at day 0 and than in MenACWY recipients.

Worth noting for this clone: There is no known antigen for this receptor. No base quality information exists; no much larger clone differs at one position.

The CDR3 regions of human TCRbeta chains were analyzed by immunosequencing. In the authors' own workflow: TCRs in the repertoires were matched against a reference library of SARS-CoV-2-specific TCRs that had been generated with the MIRA antigen-specificity platform. Breadth meant the fraction of unique TCRs that were SARS-CoV-2-associated, whereas depth meant the fraction of total T cells that were SARS-CoV-2-associated. Using the MIRA data, every spike-specific TCR was mapped to the spike region that the TCR reacted to and assigned to either a CD4 or a CD8 class. Log10-transformed breadth and depth values were compared by one-way ANOVA with Sidak's multiple comparisons tests. TCRdb stores this immuneACCESS table with in-frame sequences only. Part of the clones is absent; in the studies checked, under half of the shortfall reflects unresolved V genes, and no reason is known for the rest. D and trimming come from the DNA, and the V and J calls and clone size come from that table. The sample data list about 140,000 clones, and 90% of these were observed just once. In total, the top ten clones hold about 6% of the sample.

The CDR3 runs 14 residues from the cysteine to the phenylalanine. Solely the CDR3 DNA is kept, with 42 bases framed from the first base. Trimming removed 5 bases from V and 3 bases from J, leaving 10 bases between the germline ends. CDR1 and CDR2 (KGHDR, SFDVKD) derive from the germline V gene. Interpreted using the paper, the time point label stands for: about 28 days (+/-7) after the second vaccine dose. AZD1222 recipients whose second dose came at about 4 weeks and those whose second dose came at about 12 weeks were combined into one group, since spike-specific TCR depth and breadth did not differ between the two schedules. Vaccinee samples were obtained from the UK trials COV001 and COV002, which included a single-blind randomized controlled phase 2/3 trial of AZD1222 (ChAdOx1 nCoV-19) in healthy adults. For TCRbeta chain sequencing, PBMC samples were collected from trial participants at day 0 and at day 28 after the second dose.

The rearrangement combines TRBV24-1 with TRBJ1-5; the D gene is unclear. The source was peripheral blood, collected 28 days after the second AZD1222 dose. This clonotype was sampled from an adult who received the AZD1222 COVID-19 vaccine. The CDR3 protein: CATSGAGFNQPQHF. The sequenced DNA is TGTGCCACCAGTGGTGCCGGTTTCAATCAGCCCCAGCATTTT.